The TCR beta chain under discussion was sequenced for a study of immune heterogeneity within non-small cell lung tumors. Study outcomes and limitations: High-frequency T-cell receptor beta clonotypes were largely distinct between individual patients. Tumor sites in a patient shared identical dominant CDR3 beta clonotypes and also carried site-unique high-frequency clones.

About this clonotype itself: Antigen: not known.

The TCR beta CDR3 region was amplified by multiplex PCR employing 32 V and 13 J primers. TCRdb redid the calling of the multiplex PCR reads with MiXCR, one entry per CDR3 protein. The sample includes around 20,000 distinct CDR3 sequences, 28% of them seen just once. The CDR3 has 17 residues. CDR1 is DFQATT and CDR2 is SNEGSKA in the germline V gene (reference sequence). V was pared by 0 bases and J by 9 bases, with 12 bases of the junction left unmatched. Template material comprised bulk tumor genomic DNA at roughly 650 ng per sample. Several biopsies were collected from each primary tumor during surgery. They were spaced as far apart as possible within the tumor mass. With untreated, newly diagnosed non-small cell lung cancer, the patients went on to undergo curative surgery.

This clonotype was obtained from a man aged 35 to 55 with non-small cell lung cancer. The sample comprised lung tumor tissue. This chain links TRBV20-1 with TRBJ2-1; 12 nucleotides align to TRBD2. For the CDR3, the DNA is TGCAGTGCTAGAGATAGGCTAGCGGGAGGGTCTGTGGCTGAGCAGTTCTTC. Encoded protein: CSARDRLAGGSVAEQFF.